This is a list of T cell receptor beta chains from one sample in a study of T cell responses to AZD1222 COVID-19 vaccine. Clones were read by immunoSEQ multiplex PCR, and TCRdb kept only the in-frame ones, dropping some. The profile shows approximately 120,000 clones, over 75% of them singletons. The source was peripheral blood, collected on day 0 of MenACWY control vaccination. Receptors were obtained from an adult in good health. Each CDR3 is given with its conserved first and last residue. D genes are given only for firm matches. Not all rows give a size; the values are once, few, many and, for expanded clones, a class.

d_call	clone_size	j_call	v_call	cdr3_nt	cdr3_aa
-	-	TRBJ1-1	TRBV2	TGTGCCCGGGTTGCGAAAATGAACACTGAAGCTTTCTTT	CARVAKMNTEAFF
-	once	TRBJ2-2	TRBV9	TGTGCCAGCAGCGATGAGGACACCGGGGAGCTGTTTTTT	CASSDEDTGELFF
-	-	TRBJ1-4	TRBV4-1	TGCGCCAGCAGCCAAGGTCAGCGGACAAATGAAAAACTGTTTTTT	CASSQGQRTNEKLFF
-	-	TRBJ1-3	TRBV4-3	TGCGCCAGCAGCCAATCACTCCCCAGCTCTGGAAACACCATATATTTT	CASSQSLPSSGNTIYF
-	few	TRBJ2-7	TRBV28	TGTGCCAGTACGGACGGAGGACCAATCTACGAGCAGTACTTC	CASTDGGPIYEQYF
TRBD2	-	TRBJ2-3	TRBV4-3	TGCGCCAGCAGCCAAGATCGGTGGGGAGCGGGGGGCACAGATACGCAGTATTTT	CASSQDRWGAGGTDTQYF
-	few	TRBJ1-1	TRBV7-8	TGTGCCAGCAGCTTAGTTATTTGGGGGCGGGGACTGAACACTGAAGCTTTCTTT	CASSLVIWGRGLNTEAFF
TRBD1	-	TRBJ2-2	TRBV23-1	TGCGCCAGCAGTCGTGACAGGGGGCTGGAGGAGCTGTTTTTT	CASSRDRGLEELFF
-	-	TRBJ2-5	TRBV10-3	TGTGCCATCAGTACTACTAGTTTAAAAGAGACCCAGTACTTC	CAISTTSLKETQYF
-	-	TRBJ1-1	TRBV7-2	TGTGCCAGCACCGCTACAGGGAACACTGAAGCTTTCTTT	CASTATGNTEAFF
-	once	TRBJ1-1	TRBV7-9	TGTGCCAGTAGCCAAGCATACGAAGGCAGGGAAGCTTTCTTT	CASSQAYEGREAFF
-	-	TRBJ1-2	TRBV10-1	TGCGCCAGCAGTGAGGGTGGGGGAGATGGCTACACCTTC	CASSEGGGDGYTF
-	-	TRBJ1-3	TRBV9	TGTGCCAGCAGCGTAGGGGTGGGAGGGAGCTCTGGAAACACCATATATTTT	CASSVGVGGSSGNTIYF
TRBD1	once	TRBJ1-5	TRBV6-2/TRBV6-3	TGTGCCAGCAGTTACTTGGACACAGGGGGCAATCAGCCCCAGCATTTT	CASSYLDTGGNQPQHF
TRBD1	-	TRBJ1-6	TRBV6-5	TGTGCCAGCGGAAACCAGGGGGCCGGTTCACCCCTCCACTTT	CASGNQGAGSPLHF
TRBD1	-	TRBJ1-4	TRBV5-1	TGCGCCAGCAGCGCCACCGGGACAGGGGGGGCAACTAATGAAAAACTGTTTTTT	CASSATGTGGATNEKLFF
TRBD1	-	TRBJ1-6	TRBV7-9	TGTGCCAGCAGCTTAGTACAGGGGTTTAATTCACCCCTCCACTTT	CASSLVQGFNSPLHF
-	-	TRBJ1-3	TRBV5-1	TGCGCCAGCAGCGAAGACGGGTTCTCTGGAAACACCATATATTTT	CASSEDGFSGNTIYF
-	-	TRBJ2-2	TRBV28	TGTGCCAGCAGTTCATACATGACCAACACCGGGGAGCTGTTTTTT	CASSSYMTNTGELFF
TRBD1	-	TRBJ2-7	TRBV7-2	TGTGCCAGCAACACCGCCGGGACAGCTTTCTCCTACGAGCAGTACTTC	CASNTAGTAFSYEQYF
-	-	TRBJ2-3	TRBV7-3	TGTGCCAGCAGCGTGACAGGAGTACTCACAGATACGCAGTATTTT	CASSVTGVLTDTQYF
-	-	TRBJ2-7	TRBV11-2	TGTGCCAGCAGGGATTTCCGGCGGGGTGACTACGAGCAGTACTTC	CASRDFRRGDYEQYF
-	-	TRBJ2-1	TRBV7-2	TGTGCCTCAAGAAGCCAGGCTACCAGGGAGCAGTTCTTC	CASRSQATREQFF
-	-	TRBJ1-5	TRBV27	TGTGCCAGCAGTTCACAGAGAGTCAGCAATCAGCCCCAGCATTTT	CASSSQRVSNQPQHF
-	-	TRBJ2-7	TRBV5-1	TGCGCCAGCAGCCCTCCAACCAGCTCCTACGAGCAGTACTTC	CASSPPTSSYEQYF
-	-	TRBJ2-7	TRBV18	TGTGCCAGCTCACCATCGGCTATGTACGAGCAGTACTTC	CASSPSAMYEQYF
-	once	TRBJ1-1	TRBV5-1	TGCGCCAGCAGCTTCGGGCAGAACACTGAAGCTTTCTTT	CASSFGQNTEAFF
-	-	TRBJ1-2	TRBV6-6	TGTGCCGCACAGACTTCGTATGGCTACACCTTC	CAAQTSYGYTF
-	-	TRBJ2-7	TRBV29-1	TGCAGCGTTGAAGATTCGGGGCTGGGTTTCTACGAGCAGTACTTC	CSVEDSGLGFYEQYF
TRBD1	-	TRBJ1-5	TRBV28	TGTGCCAGCACATGGGACAGGGGAAGTCCCTTGAGCAATCAGCCCCAGCATTTT	CASTWDRGSPLSNQPQHF
-	once	TRBJ1-6	TRBV7-6	TGTGCCAGCAGCTCCCGGGACACAAATAATTCACCCCTCCACTTT	CASSSRDTNNSPLHF
-	-	TRBJ2-7	TRBV6-5	TGTGCCAGCACCCCACGGTCGACAGGCTCCTACGAGCAGTACTTC	CASTPRSTGSYEQYF
TRBD1	-	TRBJ1-2	TRBV5-4	TGTGCCAGCAGCCCCGGACAGGGGGGCTATGGCTACACCTTC	CASSPGQGGYGYTF
-	-	TRBJ1-2	TRBV27	TGTGCCAGCAGTTTATCAGGGCTCGGGAGGGGAGGGTATGGCTACACCTTC	CASSLSGLGRGGYGYTF
-	once	TRBJ2-7	TRBV28	TGTGCCAGCAGTTTTGGGGGGACTGGCTACGAGCAGTACTTC	CASSFGGTGYEQYF
TRBD2	few	TRBJ2-7	TRBV5-4	TGTGCCAGCAGCCCCAGGGGCGGGGGGTTATACGAGCAGTACTTC	CASSPRGGGLYEQYF
TRBD1	-	TRBJ2-5	TRBV3-1/TRBV3-2	TGTGCCAGCAGCCAAATCGCAGGGGGCGCGGAGACCCAGTACTTC	CASSQIAGGAETQYF
-	-	TRBJ1-5	TRBV19	TGTGCCAGTAGTATATTAGGTCAGCCCCAGCATTTT	CASSILGQPQHF
-	-	TRBJ1-3	TRBV3-1/TRBV3-2	TGTGCCAGCAGCCAGAGGGGGGTCCCTAGCTCTGGAAACACCATATATTTT	CASSQRGVPSSGNTIYF
-	-	TRBJ2-1	TRBV30	TGTGCCTGGAGTGTCAGGTCTAGAGCCCACAATGAGCAGTTCTTC	CAWSVRSRAHNEQFF
TRBD1	-	TRBJ2-7	TRBV7-3	TGTGCCAGCAGCCCCGGACTGACAGGGGACGAGCAGTACTTC	CASSPGLTGDEQYF
TRBD2	once	TRBJ2-7	TRBV19	TGTGCCAGTAGTACCGGACTAGTCGCCTCCTACGAGCAGTACTTC	CASSTGLVASYEQYF
-	-	TRBJ2-7	TRBV6-5	TGTGCCAGCGGACAGTTCTACGAGCAGTACTTC	CASGQFYEQYF
TRBD2	-	TRBJ2-1	TRBV5-1	TGCGCCAGCAGCCCGACGGTGGGACTAGCGGGGTGGGGCTCCAGTTACAATGAGCAGTTCTTC	CASSPTVGLAGWGSSYNEQFF
TRBD2	few	TRBJ2-3	TRBV29-1	TGCAGCTTTCGGACTAGCGGCACAGATACGCAGTATTTT	CSFRTSGTDTQYF
-	once	TRBJ2-7	TRBV6-2/TRBV6-3	TGTGCCAGCAGTTATCGGTACAGGGTTGTTGCCTACGAGCAGTACTTC	CASSYRYRVVAYEQYF
-	-	TRBJ2-7	TRBV3-1/TRBV3-2	TGTGCCAGCAGCCAAGAACGAACGGGTCGCGAGCAGTACTTC	CASSQERTGREQYF
-	-	TRBJ1-3	TRBV20-1	TGCAGTGCTAGTCAGCGACGCTCTGGAAACACCATATATTTT	CSASQRRSGNTIYF
TRBD1	-	TRBJ1-1	TRBV15	TGTGCCACCAGCGCGAGACAGGGGATAGCTGAAGCTTTCTTT	CATSARQGIAEAFF
TRBD1	once	TRBJ1-5	TRBV7-2	TGTGCCAGCAGCCCGCCGGACAGGATAGATCAGCCCCAGCATTTT	CASSPPDRIDQPQHF
-	-	TRBJ2-1	TRBV4-2	TGTGCCAGCAGCCCGACTAGGGACTACAATGAGCAGTTCTTC	CASSPTRDYNEQFF